Reported below is one T cell receptor beta chain. These data are taken from a study of blood T cell repertoires in COVID-19. Study context: Acute-phase and convalescent COVID-19 samples originated in the United States, Italy and Spain. T cells, B-cell-depleted T cells, or PBMCs supplied cDNA or gDNA.

As originally analysed: Estimates of nucleated cell counts were drawn from the amplification of reference gene primers. Produced via immunoSEQ multiplex PCR; TCRdb's table is partial and in-frame only. D and trimming come from the DNA, and the V and J calls and clone size come from that table. This sample has 80,000 to 90,000 clones; around 87% occur once, and the top ten carry roughly 5.1%. The sequencing sample was made of peripheral blood. This clonotype originated in a man aged 40-55 years with acute or convalescent COVID-19.

The CDR3: CASSFGQGLYEQYF. In DNA form, the CDR3 reads TGTGCCAGCAGTTTTGGACAGGGACTATACGAGCAGTACTTC. The J gene is TRBJ2-7, the V gene TRBV6-5; tentative D call: TRBD1 (8 bases). CDR1 and CDR2 from the germline V gene are MNHEY and SVGAGI. CDR3 size: 14 residues. V was trimmed by 4 bases and J by 4 bases, leaving 14 bases between them.